The 3 T cell receptor beta chains reported below all come from one sample, sequenced in a study of cytomegalovirus exposure and HLA in healthy donors. The primer mix had 60 Vbeta and 13 Jbeta primers. The protocol was immunoSEQ multiplex PCR, while the TCRdb copy is restricted to in-frame clones and leaves out a portion. The table for this sample gives 150,000 or so clones. Sequencing was carried out using PBMCs. These receptors were taken from a woman under 30 in good health and CMV-seronegative.

This chain links TRBV13 with TRBJ2-1, with D maybe TRBD2 (6 bases). The germline V gene has CDR1 PRHDT and CDR2 FYEKMQ (reference sequence). V lost 0 bases and J 1 base, leaving 10 bases between the germline ends. This CDR3 has 16 residues. CDR3 nucleotides: TGTGCCAGCAGCTTAGGCGGGGAGGTGTCCTACAATGAGCAGTTCTTC. Translated, it gives CASSLGGEVSYNEQFF.

The V call is TRBV9, the J call TRBJ2-2, with 9 positions matching TRBD1. J was trimmed by 6 bases and V by 2 bases; bases with no gene match: 5. The germline CDR1 and CDR2 sequences are SGDLS and YYNGEE. CDR3 length equals 15 residues. The CDR3 DNA sequence: TGTGCCAGCAGCGTCCTAGGACAGGGGCCCGGGGAGCTGTTTTTT. This sequence encodes CASSVLGQGPGELFF.

This chain joins TRBV19 and TRBJ1-1; 8 nucleotides line up with TRBD1. Germline V gene sequence: CDR1 LNHDA, CDR2 SQIVND (reference sequence). The trim removed 7 bases at V and 5 bases at J, leaving 3 bases unmatched. The CDR3 is made up of 12 amino acids. The CDR3 spells CASKQGGTEAFF. CDR3 DNA: TGTGCCAGTAAACAGGGGGGGACTGAAGCTTTCTTT. Full variable domain (remainder filled in from reference TRBV19 and TRBJ1-1): DGGITQSPKYLFRKEGQNVTLSCEQNLNHDAMYWYRQDPGQGLRLIYYSQIVNDFQKGDIAEGYSVSREKKESFPLTVTSAQKNPTAFYLCASKQGGTEAFFGQGTRLTVV.